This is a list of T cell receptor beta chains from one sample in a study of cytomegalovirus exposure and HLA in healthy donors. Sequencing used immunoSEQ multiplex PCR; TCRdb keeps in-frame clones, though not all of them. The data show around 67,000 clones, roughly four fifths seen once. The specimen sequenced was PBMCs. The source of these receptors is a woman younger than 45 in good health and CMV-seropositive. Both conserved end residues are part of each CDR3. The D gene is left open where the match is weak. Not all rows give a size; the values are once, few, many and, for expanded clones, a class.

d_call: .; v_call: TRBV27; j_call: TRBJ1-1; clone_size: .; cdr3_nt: TGTGCCAGCAGTCGCGACCTGGAGACTGAAGCTTTCTTT; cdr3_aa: CASSRDLETEAFF
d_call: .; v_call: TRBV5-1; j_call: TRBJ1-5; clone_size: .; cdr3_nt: TGCGCCAGCAGCTTGTGGGGAGAAAGCAATCAGCCCCAGCATTTT; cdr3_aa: CASSLWGESNQPQHF
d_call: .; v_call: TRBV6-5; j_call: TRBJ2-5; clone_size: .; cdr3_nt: TGTGCCAGCAGTTACTCGCCGGGGGAAAAGACCCAGTACTTC; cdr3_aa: CASSYSPGEKTQYF
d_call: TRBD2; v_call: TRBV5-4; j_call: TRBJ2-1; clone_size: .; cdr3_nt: TGTGCCAGCAGCTTGCCGGGACTAGCGGCTAATGAGCAGTTCTTC; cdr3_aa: CASSLPGLAANEQFF
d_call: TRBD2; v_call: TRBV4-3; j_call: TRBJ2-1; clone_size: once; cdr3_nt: TGCGCCAGCAGCCAAGATCGAGCGGGGGTCTACAATGAGCAGTTCTTC; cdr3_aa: CASSQDRAGVYNEQFF
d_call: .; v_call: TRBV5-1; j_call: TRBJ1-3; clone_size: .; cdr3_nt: TGCGCCAGCAGCTTGGAGCCGAGCTCTGGAAACACCATATATTTT; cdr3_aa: CASSLEPSSGNTIYF
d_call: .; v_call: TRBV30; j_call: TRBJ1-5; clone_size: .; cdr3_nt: TGTGCCTGGAGTAAGGGGGAAGGTCAGCCCCAGCATTTT; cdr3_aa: CAWSKGEGQPQHF
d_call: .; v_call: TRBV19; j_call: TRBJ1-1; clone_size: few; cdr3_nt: TGTGCCAGTCGGTCAGGGGCAAACACTGAAGCTTTCTTT; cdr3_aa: CASRSGANTEAFF
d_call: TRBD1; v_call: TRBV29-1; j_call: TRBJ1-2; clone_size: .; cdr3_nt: TGCAGCACCGGGACAGGGAAAAATGGCTACACCTTC; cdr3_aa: CSTGTGKNGYTF
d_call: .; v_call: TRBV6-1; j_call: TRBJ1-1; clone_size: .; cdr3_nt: TGTGCCAGCAGTCTTGACAGGTTCATGAACACTGAAGCTTTCTTT; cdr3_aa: CASSLDRFMNTEAFF
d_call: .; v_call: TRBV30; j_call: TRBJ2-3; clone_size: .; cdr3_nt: TGTGCCTGGAGCATGGGCACAACGGGGGATACGCAGTATTTT; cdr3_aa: CAWSMGTTGDTQYF
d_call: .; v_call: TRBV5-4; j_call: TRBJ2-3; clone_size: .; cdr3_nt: TGTGCCAGCAGCTCGCCGGACACGTACACAGATACGCAGTATTTT; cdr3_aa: CASSSPDTYTDTQYF
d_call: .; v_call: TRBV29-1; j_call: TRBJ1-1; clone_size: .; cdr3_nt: TGCAGCGTCCTACCAGCGGGTGAAGCTTTCTTT; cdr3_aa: CSVLPAGEAFF
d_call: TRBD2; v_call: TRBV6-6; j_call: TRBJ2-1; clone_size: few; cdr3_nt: TGTGCAATATCGTCCGCTCAAGCGGGAGTAGATAATGAGCAGTTCTTC; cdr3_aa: CAISSAQAGVDNEQFF
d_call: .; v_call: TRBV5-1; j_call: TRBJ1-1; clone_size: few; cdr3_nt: TGCGCCAGCAGCAAGGACAGCCGGCAGAACACTGAAGCTTTCTTT; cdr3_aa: CASSKDSRQNTEAFF
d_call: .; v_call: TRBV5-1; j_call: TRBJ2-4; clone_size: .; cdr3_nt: TGCGCCAGCAGCATAGGAGGGCTCATTCAGTACTTC; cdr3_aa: CASSIGGLIQYF
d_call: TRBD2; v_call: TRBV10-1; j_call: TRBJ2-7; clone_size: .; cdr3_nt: TGCGCCAGCAGTGAGTCGGGGAGACTAGCGGTCTACGAGCAGTACTTC; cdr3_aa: CASSESGRLAVYEQYF
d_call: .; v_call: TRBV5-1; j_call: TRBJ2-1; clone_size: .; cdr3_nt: TGCGCCAGCAGCCTGACAGGCAATCGGTACAATGAGCAGTTCTTC; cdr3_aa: CASSLTGNRYNEQFF
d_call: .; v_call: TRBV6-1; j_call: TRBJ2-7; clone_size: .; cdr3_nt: TGTGCCAGCAGATCAGGGGTAGAGACCTACGAGCAGTACTTC; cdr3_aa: CASRSGVETYEQYF
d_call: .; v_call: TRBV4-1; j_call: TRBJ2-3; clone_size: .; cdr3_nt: TGCGCCAGCAGCCAAATTCGAGGAGGGGGCGCAGATACGCAGTATTTT; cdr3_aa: CASSQIRGGGADTQYF
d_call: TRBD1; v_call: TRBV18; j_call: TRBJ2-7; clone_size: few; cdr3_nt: TGTGCCAGCTCACCGGAGACAGGGAGTATCTACGAGCAGTACTTC; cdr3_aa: CASSPETGSIYEQYF
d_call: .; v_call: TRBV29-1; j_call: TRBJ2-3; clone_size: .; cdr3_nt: TGCAGCGTTGAAGATCGGGGGATCAGCACAGATACGCAGTATTTT; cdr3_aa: CSVEDRGISTDTQYF
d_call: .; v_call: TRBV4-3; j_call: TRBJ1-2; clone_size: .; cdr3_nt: TGCGCCAGCAGCCAAGACAGGGGCGCCTATGGCTACACCTTC; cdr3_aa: CASSQDRGAYGYTF
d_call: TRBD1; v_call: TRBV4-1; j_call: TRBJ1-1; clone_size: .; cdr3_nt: TGCGCCAGCAGCCAAGGACAGGGAGAGAGGACTTTCTTT; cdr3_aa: CASSQGQGERTFF
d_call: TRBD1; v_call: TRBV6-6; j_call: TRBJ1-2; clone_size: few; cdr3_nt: TGTGCCAGCAGTTACGGGGCGATGACAGGGAGCTATGGCTACACCTTC; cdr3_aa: CASSYGAMTGSYGYTF
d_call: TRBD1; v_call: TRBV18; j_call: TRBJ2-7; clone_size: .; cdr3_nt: TGTGCCAGCTCACCAAGGGGACAGCCCTACGAGCAGTACTTC; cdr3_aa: CASSPRGQPYEQYF
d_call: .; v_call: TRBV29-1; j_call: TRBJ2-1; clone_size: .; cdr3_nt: TGCAGCGTTTCACACGGGTTTAGCTCCTACAATGAGCAGTTCTTC; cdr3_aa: CSVSHGFSSYNEQFF
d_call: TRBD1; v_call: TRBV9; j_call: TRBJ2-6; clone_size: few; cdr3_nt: TGTGCCAGCAGCGTCTCGGGACAGGGAAACGTCCTGACTTTC; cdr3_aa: CASSVSGQGNVLTF
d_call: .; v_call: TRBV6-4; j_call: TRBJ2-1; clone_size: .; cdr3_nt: TGTGCCAGCAGTGACTCGTATGTACAGTTCTTC; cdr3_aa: CASSDSYVQFF
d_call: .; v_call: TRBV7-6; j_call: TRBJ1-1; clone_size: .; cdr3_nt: TGTGCCAGCAGTAGGGACACTGGGACTGAAGCTTTCTTT; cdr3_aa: CASSRDTGTEAFF
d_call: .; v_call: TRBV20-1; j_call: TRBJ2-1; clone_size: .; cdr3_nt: TGCAGTGCTAGTCCTACCAATGAGCAGTTCTTC; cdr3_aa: CSASPTNEQFF
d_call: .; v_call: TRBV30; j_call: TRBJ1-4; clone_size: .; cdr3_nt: TGTGCCTGGAGTCTCAGTGAAAAACTGTTTTTT; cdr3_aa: CAWSLSEKLFF
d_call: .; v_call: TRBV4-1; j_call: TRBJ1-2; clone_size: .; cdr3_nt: TGCGCCAGCAGCCAAGTAGCGAGAAACTATGGCTACACCTTC; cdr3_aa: CASSQVARNYGYTF
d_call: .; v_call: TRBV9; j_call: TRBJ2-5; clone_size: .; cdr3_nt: TGTGCCAGCAGCCCCCGAGGGAGGCAAGAGACCCAGTACTTC; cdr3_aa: CASSPRGRQETQYF
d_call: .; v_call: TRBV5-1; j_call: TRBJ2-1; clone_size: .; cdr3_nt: TGCGCCAGCAGCTTGCGTAGCTCCTACAATGAGCAGTTCTTC; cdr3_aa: CASSLRSSYNEQFF
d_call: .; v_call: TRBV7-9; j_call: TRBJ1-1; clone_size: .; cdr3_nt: TGTGCCAGCAGCTTTTTCGGGAAAGGAAACACTGAAGCTTTCTTT; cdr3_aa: CASSFFGKGNTEAFF
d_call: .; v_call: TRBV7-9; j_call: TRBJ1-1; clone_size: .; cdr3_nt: TGTGCCAGCAGCCCTCGGGAGAACACTGAAGCTTTCTTT; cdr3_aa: CASSPRENTEAFF
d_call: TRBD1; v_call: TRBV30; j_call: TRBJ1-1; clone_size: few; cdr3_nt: TGTGCCTGGAGCGCCCGAACAGGGGGGAACACTGAAGCTTTCTTT; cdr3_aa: CAWSARTGGNTEAFF
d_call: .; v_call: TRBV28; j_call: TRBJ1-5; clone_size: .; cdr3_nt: TGTGCCAGCAGTTTTTTCGTTAGCAATCAGCCCCAGCATTTT; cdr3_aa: CASSFFVSNQPQHF
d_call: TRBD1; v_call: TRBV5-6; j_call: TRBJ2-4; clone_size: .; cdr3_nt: TGTGCCAGCAGCTTCAGGGGGCCAAACATTCAGTACTTC; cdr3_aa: CASSFRGPNIQYF
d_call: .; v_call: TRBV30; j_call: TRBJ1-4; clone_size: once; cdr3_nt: TGTGCCTGGAGTGTCAGTGCAACTAATGAAAAACTGTTTTTT; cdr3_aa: CAWSVSATNEKLFF
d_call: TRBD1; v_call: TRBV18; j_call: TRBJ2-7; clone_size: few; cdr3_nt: TGTGCCAGCTCACCAAGGGAACAGGGGGCTTCGGGAGAGCAGTACTTC; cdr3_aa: CASSPREQGASGEQYF
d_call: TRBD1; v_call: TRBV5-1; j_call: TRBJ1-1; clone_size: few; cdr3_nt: TGCGCCAGCAGTTGGCAGGGGGGAGAGGGCACTGAAGCTTTCTTT; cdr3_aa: CASSWQGGEGTEAFF
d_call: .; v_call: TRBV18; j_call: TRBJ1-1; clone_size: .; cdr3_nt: TGTGCCAGCTCACGCTTCCCACAGGGAATGAACACTGAAGCTTTCTTT; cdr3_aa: CASSRFPQGMNTEAFF
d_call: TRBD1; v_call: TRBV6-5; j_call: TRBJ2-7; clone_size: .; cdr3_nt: TGTGCCAGCAGTGCGGACAGGGGCAGACAGTACGAGCAGTACTTC; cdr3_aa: CASSADRGRQYEQYF
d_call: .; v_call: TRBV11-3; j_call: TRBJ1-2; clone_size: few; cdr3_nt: TGTGCCAGCAGCCTTGGGGGGACCGACGGCTACACCTTC; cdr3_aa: CASSLGGTDGYTF
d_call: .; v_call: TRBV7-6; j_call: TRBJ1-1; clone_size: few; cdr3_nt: TGTGCCAGCAGCGCTCGGGACAATTTTGCTGAAGCTTTCTTT; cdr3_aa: CASSARDNFAEAFF
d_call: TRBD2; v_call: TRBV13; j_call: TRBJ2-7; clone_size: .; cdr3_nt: TGTGCCAGCAGCGAGGCGGGACTAGCGGGAGCCCGCAGCTCCTACGAGCAGTACTTC; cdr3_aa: CASSEAGLAGARSSYEQYF
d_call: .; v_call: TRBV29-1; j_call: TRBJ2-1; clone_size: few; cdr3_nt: TGCAGCGTCTTTGACAGGTACAATGAGCAGTTCTTC; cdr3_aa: CSVFDRYNEQFF
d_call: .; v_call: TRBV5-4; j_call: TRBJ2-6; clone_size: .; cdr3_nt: TGTGCCAGCAGCTCCGGGACATCTAGCTCTGGGGCCAACGTCCTGACTTTC; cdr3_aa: CASSSGTSSSGANVLTF
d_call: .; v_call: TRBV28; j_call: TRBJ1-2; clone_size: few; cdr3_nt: TGTGCCAGCAGTTCGGACTATGGCTACACCTTC; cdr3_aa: CASSSDYGYTF